These T cell receptor beta chains were read from a single sample in a study of OX40 agonist ivuxolimab in advanced cancers. Data came from immunoSEQ multiplex PCR; TCRdb stores just in-frame clones and leaves some out. The sample lists about 67,000 clones, more than 75% seen once, with 2% to 2.5% in the top ten. This specimen was CD4+ or CD8+ T cells sorted from blood, taken in a trial of the OX40 agonist ivuxolimab. The receptors were sampled from an adult with an advanced solid tumor such as melanoma, head and neck, liver or kidney cancer. Each CDR3 is given with its conserved first and last residue. A D gene is named only where the DNA matches it firmly. Size is stated for part of the rows, as once, few or many counts, or as a class when the clone is expanded.

d_call	clone_size	v_call	j_call	cdr3_nt	cdr3_aa
TRBD1	-	TRBV6-5	TRBJ2-1	TGTGCCAGCAGCGACAGGGGAGGCAATGAGCAGTTCTTC	CASSDRGGNEQFF
-	-	TRBV5-1	TRBJ1-4	TGCGCTAGCAGCTTAGGGGTTGCGACTAATGAAAAACTGTTTTTT	CASSLGVATNEKLFF
-	-	TRBV2	TRBJ1-5	TGTGCCAGCACAAGAGAGAACCTTAATCAGCCCCAGCATTTT	CASTRENLNQPQHF
TRBD2	-	TRBV6-5	TRBJ2-7	TGTGCCGCCAGACTAGCGGGATCCTACGAGCAGTACTTC	CAARLAGSYEQYF
-	-	TRBV20-1	TRBJ2-1	TGCAGTGCTAGGGAGCAGTTCTTC	CSAREQFF
-	-	TRBV9	TRBJ2-1	TGTGCCAGCAGCGTAAGTCCTAGCAAGGACGAGCAGTTCTTC	CASSVSPSKDEQFF
TRBD1	once	TRBV5-1	TRBJ2-7	TGCGCCAGCAGCTTGGGTGGGACAGACAACGAGCAGTACTTC	CASSLGGTDNEQYF
-	-	TRBV5-1	TRBJ1-2	TGCGCCAGCAGCTACTTAGGGGTGAAGGATGATGGCTACACCTTC	CASSYLGVKDDGYTF
-	-	TRBV19	TRBJ1-5	TGTGCCAGTTCGAAGGAGGCCCTAGCGAATCAGCCCCAGCATTTT	CASSKEALANQPQHF
TRBD1	-	TRBV5-6	TRBJ1-5	TGTGCCAGCAGCCCCTCGACAGGGCCCAATCAGCCCCAGCATTTT	CASSPSTGPNQPQHF
-	-	TRBV7-7	TRBJ2-7	TGTGCCAGCAGCCCCAGGGGGGAATCCTCCTACGAGCAGTACTTC	CASSPRGESSYEQYF
-	-	TRBV5-6	TRBJ2-1	TGTGCCAGCAGCTTGGCGGCAAATGAGCAGTTCTTC	CASSLAANEQFF
TRBD2	-	TRBV18	TRBJ2-1	TGTGCCAGCTCACCAACTAGCGGGAGGGATGAGCAGTTCTTC	CASSPTSGRDEQFF
-	-	TRBV28	TRBJ1-2	TGTGCCAGCAGTATGGCCCGGGGAAGGAAGAGTGGCTACACCTTC	CASSMARGRKSGYTF
-	-	TRBV2	TRBJ2-7	TGTGCCAGCAAGATAGATGGGGGGGCGGCCTACGAGCAGTACTTC	CASKIDGGAAYEQYF
-	few	TRBV19	TRBJ2-2	TGTGCCAGTAGTCCTCGTAGGTCCGGGGAGCTGTTTTTT	CASSPRRSGELFF
TRBD1	-	TRBV4-1	TRBJ1-1	TGCGCCAGCAGCCAACGACAGGGGTCTGAAGCTTTCTTT	CASSQRQGSEAFF
TRBD2	-	TRBV11-2	TRBJ2-1	TGTGCCAGCAGATATAGCGGGAGGGAGGGCAATGAGCAGTTCTTC	CASRYSGREGNEQFF
TRBD1	-	TRBV11-3	TRBJ1-1	TGTGCCAGCAGCTCCAGGGGGGCCACTGAAGCTTTCTTT	CASSSRGATEAFF
-	few	TRBV1	TRBJ1-6	TGCACCAGCAGCCAGGGACAGGAGTATAATTCACCCCTCCACTTT	CTSSQGQEYNSPLHF
TRBD2	-	TRBV5-4	TRBJ2-3	TGTGCCAGCAGCTGGAGGGTAGCGGGAGCGGGCACAGATACGCAGTATTTT	CASSWRVAGAGTDTQYF
-	-	TRBV19	TRBJ2-5	TGTGCCAGTAGTACCCCGGGGATGGAGACCCAGTACTTC	CASSTPGMETQYF
TRBD1	-	TRBV19	TRBJ1-1	TGTGCCAGTAGTCCCCGGGACAGGGAGGTAGCTTTCTTT	CASSPRDREVAFF
-	-	TRBV15	TRBJ1-5	TGTGCCACCAGCAGAGATGGGGGAGGCGGGCAGCCCCAGCATTTT	CATSRDGGGGQPQHF